These 24 T cell receptor beta chains were sequenced from one sample in a study of shared clonotypes between healthy human individuals. Method: immunoSEQ multiplex PCR; TCRdb's copy keeps in-frame clones and lacks some. The profile shows a few million clones, approximately 95% of them singletons. The specimen was naive CD4+ T cells from PBMCs. Noted subset: CD45RA+ positively selected. All receptors come from a man between 18 and 29 years old in good health. Some clones in this sample may be carry-over from other donors' samples.

The CDR3 protein is CASSYSGGRSAYEQYF. CDR3 nucleotide sequence: TGTGCCAGCAGTTACTCGGGCGGGAGGAGCGCCTACGAGCAGTACTTC. V is TRBV6-5 and J is TRBJ2-7; 8 bases match TRBD2. The CDR3 contains 16 residues. Losses at the gene ends were 0 bases for V and 2 bases for J; bases not matched to a gene: 6. Germline values: CDR1 MNHEY, CDR2 SVGAGI.

In nucleotides, the CDR3 is TGTGCCAGCAGTTACTCGTACAGGCAAGAGACCCAGTACTTC. Translating it yields CASSYSYRQETQYF. V and J are TRBV6-6 and TRBJ2-5; a weak D match, TRBD1 (5 bases). Per germline, CDR1 MNHNY and CDR2 SVGAGI (reference sequence). Trimming shortened V by 0 bases and J by 2 bases, and 7 bases separated the two germline ends. The CDR3 covers 14 residues.

This clone has just one count. This chain uses TRBV5-6 with TRBJ1-1; 9 positions match TRBD1. The V segment lost 3 bases and the J segment 11 bases; nucleotides outside the gene matches: 2. Germline V gene lookup returns CDR1 SGHDT and CDR2 YYEEEE. CDR3 size: 11 residues. The CDR3 nucleotides are TGTGCCAGCAGCTCAGGACAGGGGGCTTTCTTT. It codes for CASSSGQGAFF.

This clone was observed a few times. Other DNA sequences in this sample translate to the same CDR3. This chain joins TRBV18 and TRBJ1-2; 8 nucleotides align to TRBD1. Germline CDR1 reads KGHSH; CDR2 reads LQKENI. With V trimmed by 3 bases and J by 4 bases, 7 bases remained unmatched. The CDR3 is 15 amino acids. The CDR3 sequence is CASSPGTGGVYGYTF. CDR3 in DNA: TGTGCCAGCTCACCCGGGACAGGAGGAGTCTATGGCTACACCTTC.

V usage is TRBV5-1 and J usage is TRBJ2-7; tentative D call: TRBD2 (6 bases). The CDR3 is made up of 14 amino acids. Trimming stripped 0 bases from V and 7 bases from J, with 14 bases between. Germline assignment: CDR1 SGHRS and CDR2 YFSETQ. CDR3 sequence reads: CASSLESGVGEQYF. CDR3 coding DNA: TGCGCCAGCAGCTTGGAATCGGGAGTGGGGGAGCAGTACTTC.

This clone showed up just once. This chain links TRBV19 with TRBJ2-1; maybe TRBD2 (6 bases). Trimming pared 3 bases from V and 5 bases from J, leaving 20 bases between. The CDR3 contains 17 residues. The germline gives CDR1 LNHDA, CDR2 SQIVND (reference sequence). The CDR3 protein is CASSIAGRGPLDNEQFF. CDR3 DNA sequence: TGTGCCAGTAGTATTGCCGGGCGGGGCCCTTTAGACAATGAGCAGTTCTTC. Full variable domain (rest looked up from reference TRBV19 and TRBJ2-1): DGGITQSPKYLFRKEGQNVTLSCEQNLNHDAMYWYRQDPGQGLRLIYYSQIVNDFQKGDIAEGYSVSREKKESFPLTVTSAQKNPTAFYLCASSIAGRGPLDNEQFFGPGTRLTVL.

The chain uses TRBV20-1 and TRBJ1-2; D not resolved. V was pared by 5 bases and J by 7 bases, with 5 bases between. CDR3 length equals 9 residues. Germline V lookup: CDR1 DFQATT, CDR2 SNEGSKA (reference sequence). The CDR3 protein is CSAPPGYTF. For the CDR3, the DNA is TGCAGTGCTCCACCTGGCTACACCTTC.

V is TRBV19 and J is TRBJ2-6, with D possibly TRBD2 on 6 matching bases. Germline CDR1 reads LNHDA; CDR2 reads SQIVND (reference sequence). V gave up 5 bases and J gave up 0 bases, with 17 bases separating them. CDR3 length: 18 amino acids. The CDR3 region has the DNA TGTGCCAGTAGTGAGGGACTGCCAAACTACTCTGGGGCCAACGTCCTGACTTTC. Translated, it gives CASSEGLPNYSGANVLTF. Variable domain in full (rest from reference TRBV19 and TRBJ2-6): DGGITQSPKYLFRKEGQNVTLSCEQNLNHDAMYWYRQDPGQGLRLIYYSQIVNDFQKGDIAEGYSVSREKKESFPLTVTSAQKNPTAFYLCASSEGLPNYSGANVLTFGAGSRLTVL.

This clone was counted once. The chain uses TRBV30 and TRBJ2-1; 13 bases align to TRBD2. The CDR3 is 14 amino acids. Germline CDR1 reads GTSNPN; CDR2 reads SVGIG (reference sequence). Trimming removed 2 bases from V and 8 bases from J; junction bases left unmatched: 3. DNA for the CDR3: TGTGCCTGGAGTATAGGACTAGCGGGAGATGAGCAGTTCTTC. Protein: CAWSIGLAGDEQFF.

The chain employs TRBV7-2 and TRBJ2-7, with 8 nucleotides matching TRBD2. CDR1 is SGHTA, CDR2 FQGNSA, per germline. The junction had 8 bases not matched to a gene; V was cut back by 5 bases and J by 2 bases. The CDR3 has 15 residues. The DNA of the CDR3 is TGTGCCAGCAGCCTTAGAGGGGGACTAGCCTACGAGCAGTACTTC. Its translation is CASSLRGGLAYEQYF.

The chain links TRBV7-9 to TRBJ2-3; D is undetermined. The CDR3 sequence is 11 residues long. The germline V and J ends were trimmed by 4 bases and 6 bases, with 5 bases remaining between them. Germline V lookup: CDR1 SEHNR, CDR2 FQNEAQ (reference sequence). The CDR3 region has the DNA TGTGCCAGCAGCTGGAAGGATACGCAGTATTTT. This gives the protein CASSWKDTQYF.

CDR3: CASSVDSGLAGTDTQYF. The CDR3 DNA follows: TGTGCCAGCAGCGTAGATTCGGGACTAGCGGGAACGGATACGCAGTATTTT. This chain uses TRBV9 with TRBJ2-3, with 13 bases identical to TRBD2. V dropped 0 bases and J dropped 6; count of bases not matched to a gene: 7. Per germline, CDR1 SGDLS and CDR2 YYNGEE. The CDR3 extends over 17 amino acids.

This chain uses TRBV11-2 with TRBJ2-1; D call uncertain. CDR1 is SGHAT and CDR2 is FQNNGV in the germline V gene. The CDR3 loop spans 14 amino acids. The germline V and J ends were trimmed by 1 base and 10 bases, with 14 bases remaining between them. CDR3 sequence reads: CASSLARLREEQFF. In DNA, the CDR3 is TGTGCCAGCAGCTTAGCCCGACTCCGTGAAGAGCAGTTCTTC.

The chain is built from TRBV4-1 and TRBJ2-3, with TRBD1 matching over 10 bases. Germline V gene data show CDR1 as MGHRA and CDR2 as YSYEKL. The CDR3 extends over 20 amino acids. J gave up 3 bases and V 1 base, and 16 bases lay outside the gene matches. CDR3 bases: TGCGCCAGCAGCCAAGCTTTTCTCGGAAAGACAGGGGGCGAGACAGATACGCAGTATTTT. It translates to CASSQAFLGKTGGETDTQYF.

This chain joins TRBV27 and TRBJ1-2; D remains ambiguous. Trimming left V 7 bases short and J 0 bases short, with 15 bases between. The CDR3 contains 15 residues. The germline V gene has CDR1 MNHEY and CDR2 SMNVEV (reference sequence). CDR3 protein: CASTSIQQANYGYTF. Written as DNA, the CDR3 is TGTGCCAGCACATCGATACAGCAAGCTAACTATGGCTACACCTTC.

The V and J genes are TRBV19 and TRBJ2-7; either TRBD1 or TRBD2 may fit D (5 bases each). The CDR3 spans 15 residues. Looked up from germline, CDR1 is LNHDA and CDR2 is SQIVND (reference sequence). Trimming took off 4 bases at V and 2 bases at J, with 15 bases between the two ends. The CDR3 reads CASSKGPFGPYEQYF. In DNA, the CDR3 is TGTGCCAGTAGTAAGGGACCATTCGGGCCCTACGAGCAGTACTTC.

V usage is TRBV19 and J usage is TRBJ2-4; TRBD2 matches at 12 bases. V shed 4 bases, J shed 2 bases, and the junction held 6 bases outside the gene matches. Germline V lookup: CDR1 LNHDA, CDR2 SQIVND (reference sequence). The CDR3 consists of 17 residues. CDR3 sequence reads: CASSTTLAGGTKNIQYF. The CDR3 DNA reads TGTGCCAGTAGTACTACACTAGCGGGAGGAACCAAAAACATTCAGTACTTC.

Concerning this clone itself: This CDR3 is also generated by other DNA sequences in the sample. This rearrangement joins TRBV9 to TRBJ2-1; possibly TRBD2 for D (6 bases). Trimming took 0 bases from V and 0 from J, leaving 7 bases between them. The CDR3 runs to 15 residues. Germline V gene lookup returns CDR1 SGDLS and CDR2 YYNGEE. CDR3 in DNA: TGTGCCAGCAGCGTAGTTAGCGGCTCCTACAATGAGCAGTTCTTC. Its translation: CASSVVSGSYNEQFF. The entire variable domain, with the rest obtained from reference TRBV9 and TRBJ2-1, is as follows: DSGVTQTPKHLITATGQRVTLRCSPRSGDLSVYWYQQSLDQGLQFLIQYYNGEERAKGNILERFSAQQFPDLHSELNLSSLELGDSALYFCASSVVSGSYNEQFFGPGTRLTVL.

CDR3 protein: CASSPEGGGTYEQYF. In DNA form, the CDR3 reads TGTGCCAGCAGCCCCGAGGGGGGAGGGACCTACGAGCAGTACTTC. The J gene is TRBJ2-7, the V gene TRBV7-3; D possibly corresponds to TRBD2 (7 bases). CDR3 length: 15 amino acids. Germline lookup yields CDR1 SGHTA and CDR2 FQGTGA. Between the trimmed V and J ends, which lost 5 bases and 2 bases, there was a span of 16 bases.

The chain has TRBV16 and TRBJ1-2; D is ambiguous. Trimming left V 0 bases short and J 4 bases short, with 9 bases between. This CDR3 spans 14 amino acids. Germline CDR1 and CDR2: KGHSY and FQNENV. The CDR3 loop is CASSQSRGSYGYTF. CDR3 bases: TGTGCCAGCAGCCAATCTCGGGGTAGCTATGGCTACACCTTC.

This clone was detected once. This sequence joins TRBV9 and TRBJ2-3; 10 bases agree with TRBD2. Germline V lookup: CDR1 SGDLS, CDR2 YYNGEE. The V and J ends lost 3 bases and 5 bases, in that order; junction bases with no gene match: 12. This CDR3 contains 17 residues. The CDR3: CASSGWTSGRQGDTQYF. The CDR3 nucleotides are TGTGCCAGCAGCGGCTGGACTAGCGGACGCCAGGGAGATACGCAGTATTTT. The variable domain in full, completed from reference TRBV9 and TRBJ2-3, reads DSGVTQTPKHLITATGQRVTLRCSPRSGDLSVYWYQQSLDQGLQFLIQYYNGEERAKGNILERFSAQQFPDLHSELNLSSLELGDSALYFCASSGWTSGRQGDTQYFGPGTRLTVL.

Comment on this clone: This sample includes further DNA sequences coding for the same CDR3. The V call is TRBV15, the J call TRBJ1-1; 10 bases fit TRBD1. V gave up 1 base and J gave up 5 bases; unmatched junction bases: 4. This CDR3 contains 15 residues. CDR1 LNHNV and CDR2 YYDKDF come from the germline V gene (reference sequence). The CDR3: CATSRGGTGATEAFF. As DNA, the CDR3 is TGTGCCACCAGCAGAGGAGGGACAGGGGCGACTGAAGCTTTCTTT.

The chain combines TRBV7-2 with TRBJ2-1; D remains unclear. Trimming removed 1 base from V and 2 bases from J, with 9 bases in between. The germline CDR1 and CDR2 sequences are SGHTA and FQGNSA. There are 15 residues in the CDR3. DNA for the CDR3: TGTGCCAGCAGCTTAGAGGTCGCCGCCTACAATGAGCAGTTCTTC. It is translated as CASSLEVAAYNEQFF.

The CDR3 reads CASRRGVNYEQYF. In DNA, the CDR3 is TGTGCCAGCAGGCGGGGGGTGAACTACGAGCAGTACTTC. This chain uses TRBV28 with TRBJ2-7; 8 positions agree with TRBD2. The CDR3 has 13 amino acids. CDR1 and CDR2 (germline): MDHEN, SYDVKM. The V segment lost 6 bases and the J segment 3 bases; nucleotides outside the gene matches: 4.